This TCR beta chain was found in a study of T-cell reconstitution after alpha-beta-depleted transplantation in children listed by TCRdb under 2016. As for the study more broadly: Using TCR repertoire profiling, the study followed T-cell immune reconstitution in a quantitative way in children after TCRalphabeta/CD19-depleted allogeneic hematopoietic cell transplantation.

This clonotype showed up just a few times. The target of this receptor is not known. Base qualities are not recorded, but no much larger clone differs from it by a single base. The library came from PCR. Data came from an Illumina HiSeq 2500. TCR library preparation used molecular barcoding, with unique molecular identifiers applied to normalize quantification of the TCRbeta repertoire. TCRdb applied fastp at Q25 and MiXCR to the public reads, then kept only in-frame beta chains. When rows share a CDR3 protein, they turn into one entry using the most common DNA and genes. The sample contains about 500,000 distinct CDR3 sequences, over 25% of them found a single time. The ten largest clones represent less than 2.5% of the sample. The CDR3, from cysteine to phenylalanine, totals 14 residues. Only the CDR3 portion is preserved as DNA: 42 bases, with reading frame beginning at the first base. Germline trimming: 0 bases from V, 3 bases from J; junction bases outside gene matches: 0. For CDR1 and CDR2, the germline V gene (reference sequence) lists DFQATT and SNEGSKA.

Source: PBMCs from the stem cell graft donor, taken from the stem cell graft. Recombination connected TRBV20-1 to TRBJ2-4, with 9 junctional bases fitting TRBD2. This TCR came from a human donor who donated a stem cell graft to a child with aplastic anemia. The bases are TGCAGTGCTAGAGATAGCGGGGGCAAAAACATTCAGTACTTC. The translation is CSARDSGGKNIQYF.